This entry describes one TCR beta chain. What it binds is unknown. Sequenced with the Oncomine TCR Beta short-read assay was DNA taken from cultured CD4+ T cells. TCRdb re-derived calls from the PCR reads in MiXCR, one entry per CDR3 protein. The sample has fewer than 20,000 distinct CDR3 sequences, roughly half seen once. This sample is part of a study of vaccination and CD4 T cells after COVID-19. Study-wide context: The authors exposed cells to overlapping spike peptides derived from SARS-CoV-2, HCoV-NL63, HCoV-OC43 and HCoV-229E. Controls had a CEFX pool, an HIV-1 Nef pool, or no peptide added.

The CDR3 has 16 amino acids. The V segment lost 2 bases and the J segment 5 bases; nucleotides outside the gene matches: 10. Germline V gives CDR1 SGHTA, CDR2 FQGNSA. Regarding treatment: roughly 10-day PBMC culture with coronavirus spike peptide pools or control peptides (ViraFEST assay). Study conclusions and caveats: Within convalescent individuals, 304 out of 307 vaccine-specific clones proved to be spike mono-reactive.

The J gene is TRBJ2-7, the V gene TRBV7-2, with 9 positions matching TRBD1. The origin of this receptor is a human donor who had recovered from COVID-19. The sample was CD4+ T cells from blood, cultured in vitro, taken before SARS-CoV-2 vaccination. The DNA for the CDR3 is TGTGCCAGCAGCTTAAATTCTCTAGGACAGGGGAACGAGCAGTACTTC. It codes for CASSLNSLGQGNEQYF.